This TCR beta chain is drawn from a study of blood T cell repertoires in COVID-19. TCRdb's table, derived via immunoSEQ multiplex PCR, lists solely in-frame clones and lacks some. This table holds 400,000 to 550,000 clones, about 89% found once. Germline lookup yields CDR1 SEHNR and CDR2 FQNEAQ (reference sequence). V was cut by 10 bases and J by 2 bases, with 18 bases left in between. The CDR3 is 14 amino acids. The source is a woman aged 25 to 39 with acute or convalescent COVID-19. The chain recombines TRBV7-9 with TRBJ2-7, with D possibly TRBD2 on 6 matching bases. What was sequenced was peripheral blood. The CDR3 DNA is TGTGCCATTCCAAATGGGACTGGGGCCTACGAGCAGTACTTC. Translated, it gives CAIPNGTGAYEQYF.